Listed below are T cell receptor beta chains from one sample, sequenced in a study of T cell repertoires in cytomegalovirus infection. No antigen has been assigned to these receptors. A single record per CDR3 protein comes from TCRdb applying MiXCR to the reads. The sample consists of about 78,000 distinct CDR3 sequences, roughly 39% of them appearing once. Sample: CD8+ T cells from cultured PBMCs, taken from culture after CMV antigen stimulation. These receptors came from a human donor in good health (CMV status not recorded). Some clones in this sample may be carry-over from other donors' samples. Both conserved end residues are part of each CDR3. The order of the fields is clone size, J gene, D gene, V gene, CDR3 DNA, CDR3 protein. D genes are given only for firm matches. Size tells how often a clone was seen (once, few, many) or the class of an expanded clone, and some rows leave it out.

>NA|TRBJ2-7|NA|TRBV27
TGTGCCAGCAGTGGACAATTGGGCGAGCAGTACTTC
CASSGQLGEQYF
>NA|TRBJ2-3|NA|TRBV4-3
TGCGCCAGCAGCCGGGTAACCCTCGGACAGTCGATCACAGATACGCAGTATTTT
CASSRVTLGQSITDTQYF
>NA|TRBJ1-2|TRBD1|TRBV27
TGTGCCAGCAGTTTAACCGGGACAGGGGGCTACTATGGCTACACCTTC
CASSLTGTGGYYGYTF
>NA|TRBJ2-1|TRBD2|TRBV24-1
TGTGCCACCAGTGATACGGGACTAGCATCTGAGCAGTTCTTC
CATSDTGLASEQFF
>many|TRBJ1-1|TRBD1|TRBV6-1
TGTGCCAGTAGACAGGGCGAGAACACTGAAGCTTTCTTT
CASRQGENTEAFF
>NA|TRBJ2-7|NA|TRBV4-1
TGCGCCAGCAGCCACCTGGACAGCCGGTCCTACGAGCAGTACTTC
CASSHLDSRSYEQYF
>few|TRBJ1-1|TRBD1|TRBV7-2
TGTGCCAGCAGCGCTGGACAGGGGAACACTGAAGCTTTCTTT
CASSAGQGNTEAFF
>few|TRBJ2-2|NA|TRBV7-8
TGTGCCAGCAGAGAGTCGGGACTGAACACCGGGGAGCTGTTTTTT
CASRESGLNTGELFF
>NA|TRBJ2-3|NA|TRBV7-9
TGTGCCAGCAGCTTACGGGGGAGCGACACAGATACGCAGTATTTT
CASSLRGSDTDTQYF
>many|TRBJ2-3|NA|TRBV7-8
TGTGCCAGCAGCCGGTACACAGATACGCAGTATTTT
CASSRYTDTQYF
>few|TRBJ1-6|NA|TRBV19
TGTGCCAGTAGTATCGGGACACCCACTTCACCCCTCCACTTT
CASSIGTPTSPLHF
>NA|TRBJ1-6|NA|TRBV20-1
TGCAGTGCTAGAGATGGGACGGGGCCTGGATCACCCCTCCACTTT
CSARDGTGPGSPLHF
>NA|TRBJ2-3|TRBD1|TRBV6-6
TGTGCCAGCAGTTACGCTCGGGACAGGGGGGACACAGATACGCAGTATTTT
CASSYARDRGDTDTQYF
>NA|TRBJ2-2|NA|TRBV13
TGTGCCAGCAGCTTAGGACAGAACACCGGGGAGCTGTTTTTT
CASSLGQNTGELFF
>once|TRBJ1-2|TRBD1|TRBV9
TGTGCCAGCAGTGGGACAGGTTCCAACTATGGCTACACCTTC
CASSGTGSNYGYTF
>NA|TRBJ1-5|NA|TRBV6-2/TRBV6-3
TGTGCCAGCAGTTTCATGGCGGTAAGCAATCAGCCCCAGCATTTT
CASSFMAVSNQPQHF
>NA|TRBJ2-6|NA|TRBV27
TGTGCCAGCAGTTTATCTGTCTACTCTGGGGCCAACGTCCTGACTTTC
CASSLSVYSGANVLTF
>NA|TRBJ2-3|NA|TRBV12-5
TGTGCTAGTGGGGGGGGCAGGGGCAGGCCTAGCACAGATACGCAGTATTTT
CASGGGRGRPSTDTQYF
>NA|TRBJ2-7|NA|TRBV6-6
TGTGCCACCGGGAACTACGAGCAGTACTTC
CATGNYEQYF
>NA|TRBJ1-1|NA|TRBV5-1
TGCGCCAGCAGCTTGCTCTTTATGCCAGGAGGACGGACGAACACTGAAGCTTTCTTT
CASSLLFMPGGRTNTEAFF